The 10 T cell receptor beta chains below come from one sample, sequenced in a study of T cell changes during pregnancy in multiple sclerosis. Clones were read by immunoSEQ multiplex PCR, and TCRdb kept only the in-frame ones, dropping some. In the table there are 70,000 or so clones, 92% of which are singletons. The sequencing here drew on CD4+ T cells from peripheral blood mononuclear cells, taken after pregnancy. These receptor sequences come from a female donor with multiple sclerosis, enrolled in a pregnancy study.

The chain uses TRBV7-2 and TRBJ2-6; D is possibly TRBD2 (6 bases). Germline CDR1 is SGHTA and CDR2 is FQGNSA. This CDR3 has 15 amino acids. Trimming left V 1 base short and J 3 bases short, with 7 bases between. The CDR3 nucleotides are TGTGCCAGCAGCTTAGGCGGGGTTGGGGCCAACGTCCTGACTTTC. Its translation: CASSLGGVGANVLTF.

V is TRBV25-1 and J is TRBJ1-2; a weak D match, TRBD1 (5 bases). The CDR3 totals 14 residues. Between the trimmed V and J ends, which lost 6 bases and 3 bases, there was a span of 14 bases. Germline V CDR1 and CDR2: MGHDK, SYGVNS. This CDR3 is CASRGWGEDYGYTF. The CDR3 DNA sequence: TGTGCCAGCAGAGGATGGGGGGAAGACTATGGCTACACCTTC.

The chain has TRBV6-1 and TRBJ2-3; maybe TRBD1 (5 bases). The germline CDR1 and CDR2 sequences are MNHNS and SASEGT. CDR3 length equals 12 residues. CDR3 amino acids: CVALGHTDTQYF. In nucleotides, the CDR3 is TGTGTCGCTTTGGGGCACACAGATACGCAGTATTTT.

The DNA for the CDR3 is TGTGCCAGCAGCTTAGGGGGTGGGAGGCCGCACAATGAGCAGTTCTTC. Translated: CASSLGGGRPHNEQFF. The chain has TRBV7-9 and TRBJ2-1; the D gene is possibly TRBD2 (6 bases). The CDR3 is made up of 16 amino acids. With 1 base removed from V and 5 bases from J, the gap between germline ends came to 15 bases. Germline V gives CDR1 SEHNR, CDR2 FQNEAQ (reference sequence).

The rearrangement links TRBV18 to TRBJ2-1, with unresolved D. V shed 6 bases and J shed 5 bases, with 20 bases lying between them. The CDR3 runs to 16 residues. CDR1 is KGHSH, CDR2 LQKENI, per germline. The CDR3 reads CASSSLSKRIDNEQFF. CDR3 sequence (DNA): TGTGCCAGCTCCTCGCTTAGTAAACGAATCGACAATGAGCAGTTCTTC. The variable domain in full, with the rest retrieved from reference TRBV18 and TRBJ2-1, is NAGVMQNPRHLVRRRGQEARLRCSPMKGHSHVYWYRQLPEEGLKFMVYLQKENIIDESGMPKERFSAEFPKEGPSILRIQQVVRGDSAAYFCASSSLSKRIDNEQFFGPGTRLTVL.

This clone has a handful of counts. The chain employs TRBV19 and TRBJ1-3; 9 bases agree with TRBD1. This CDR3 has 14 residues. Per the germline V gene, CDR1 is LNHDA and CDR2 is SQIVND (reference sequence). With V trimmed by 7 bases and J by 3 bases, 4 bases remained unmatched. The DNA for the CDR3 is TGTGCCAGTAACCCGACAGGGGGTGGAAACACCATATATTTT. This sequence encodes CASNPTGGGNTIYF. The whole variable domain, remainder taken from reference TRBV19 and TRBJ1-3, is DGGITQSPKYLFRKEGQNVTLSCEQNLNHDAMYWYRQDPGQGLRLIYYSQIVNDFQKGDIAEGYSVSREKKESFPLTVTSAQKNPTAFYLCASNPTGGGNTIYFGEGSWLTVV.

This clone was recorded a few times. This chain joins TRBV14 and TRBJ2-1; D may be TRBD1 (6 bases). V was trimmed by 10 bases and J by 0 bases, leaving 13 bases between them. CDR1 SGHDN and CDR2 FVKESK come from the germline V gene. The CDR3 is made up of 14 amino acids. In nucleotides, the CDR3 is TGTGCCACCCGACGGACAGACTCCTACAATGAGCAGTTCTTC. It yields the protein CATRRTDSYNEQFF.

The V and J genes are TRBV30 and TRBJ1-5, with D perhaps matching TRBD1 (5 bases). Germline V gives CDR1 GTSNPN, CDR2 SVGIG (reference sequence). The V end was cut by 4 bases, the J end by 5 bases, with 27 bases between. The CDR3 runs to 18 residues. The CDR3 bases are TGTGCCTGGACCAACCGAGGACCATCGATGGGGCCCCATCAGCCCCAGCATTTT. Its translation is CAWTNRGPSMGPHQPQHF.

This sequence joins TRBV18 and TRBJ2-6, with 7 bases fitting TRBD1. With V trimmed by 3 bases and J by 2 bases, 10 bases remained unmatched. The CDR3 has 18 residues. Per germline, CDR1 KGHSH and CDR2 LQKENI. This CDR3 is CASSPRTGATPGANVLTF. In DNA, the CDR3 is TGTGCCAGCTCACCTCGCACAGGGGCCACCCCTGGGGCCAACGTCCTGACTTTC.

The rearrangement joins TRBV5-1 to TRBJ1-2, with a tentative D call TRBD1 (6 bases). V was trimmed by 4 bases and J by 4 bases, leaving 23 bases between them. This CDR3 spans 17 amino acids. The germline gives CDR1 SGHRS, CDR2 YFSETQ. CDR3 sequence: CASSQPTAGAGFYGYTF. The DNA for the CDR3 is TGCGCCAGCAGCCAACCAACGGCGGGGGCAGGATTCTATGGCTACACCTTC.